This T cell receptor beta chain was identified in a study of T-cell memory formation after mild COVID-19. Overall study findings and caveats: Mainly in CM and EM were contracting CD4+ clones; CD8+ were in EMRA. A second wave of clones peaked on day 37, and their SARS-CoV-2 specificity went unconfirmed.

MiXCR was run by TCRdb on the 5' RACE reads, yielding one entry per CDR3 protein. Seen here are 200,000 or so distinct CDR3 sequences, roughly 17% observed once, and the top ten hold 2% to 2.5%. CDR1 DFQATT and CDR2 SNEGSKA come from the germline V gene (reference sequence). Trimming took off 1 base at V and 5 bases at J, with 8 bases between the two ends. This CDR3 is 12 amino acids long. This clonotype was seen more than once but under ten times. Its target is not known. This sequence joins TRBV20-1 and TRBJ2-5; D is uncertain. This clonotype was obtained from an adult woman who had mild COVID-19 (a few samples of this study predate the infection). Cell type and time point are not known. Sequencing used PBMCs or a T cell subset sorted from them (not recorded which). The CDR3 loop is CSARGVRETQYF. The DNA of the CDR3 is TGCAGTGCTAGAGGGGTCAGGGAGACCCAGTACTTC.